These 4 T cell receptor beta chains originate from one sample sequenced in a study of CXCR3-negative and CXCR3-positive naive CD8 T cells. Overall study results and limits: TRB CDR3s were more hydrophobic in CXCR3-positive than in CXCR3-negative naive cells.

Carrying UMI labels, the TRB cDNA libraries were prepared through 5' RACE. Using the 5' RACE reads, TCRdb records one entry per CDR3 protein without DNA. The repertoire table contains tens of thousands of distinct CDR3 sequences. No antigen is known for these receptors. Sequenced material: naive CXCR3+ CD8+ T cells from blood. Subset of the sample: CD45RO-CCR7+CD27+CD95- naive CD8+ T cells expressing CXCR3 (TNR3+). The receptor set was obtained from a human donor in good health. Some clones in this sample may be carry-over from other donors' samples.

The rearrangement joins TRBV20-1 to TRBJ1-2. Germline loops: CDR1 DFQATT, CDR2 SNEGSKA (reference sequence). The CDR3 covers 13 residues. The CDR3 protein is CSASTVREGGYTF.

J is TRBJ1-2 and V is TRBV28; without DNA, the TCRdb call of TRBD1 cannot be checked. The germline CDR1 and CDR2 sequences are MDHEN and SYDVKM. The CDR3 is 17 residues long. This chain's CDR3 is CASSIRDLPSSRHGYTF.

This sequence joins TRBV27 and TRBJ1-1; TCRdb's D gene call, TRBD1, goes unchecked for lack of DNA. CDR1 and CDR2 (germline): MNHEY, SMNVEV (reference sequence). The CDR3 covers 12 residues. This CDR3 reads CASSFLGQEAFF.

CDR3 region: CASSLEGQGSDGYTF. The gene calls are TRBV7-6 and TRBJ1-2; there is no DNA to check the TCRdb D call of TRBD1. CDR1 and CDR2 (germline): SGHVS, FNYEAQ. The CDR3 is 15 residues long.